Listed here are 26 T cell receptor beta chains from one sample, sequenced in a study of T cell responses to AZD1222 COVID-19 vaccine. Libraries were prepared by immunoSEQ multiplex PCR; TCRdb keeps only in-frame clonotypes and omits some of them. The sample contains about 85,000 clones, approximately 90% of which appear only once. The sequencing used peripheral blood, collected 28 days after the second AZD1222 dose. All receptors come from an adult who received the AZD1222 COVID-19 vaccine.

The V gene is TRBV18, the J gene TRBJ2-2; the D gene is possibly TRBD2 (5 bases). Trimming removed 6 bases from V and 2 bases from J, with 10 bases in between. Germline CDR1 and CDR2: KGHSH and LQKENI. This CDR3 is 14 amino acids long. CDR3: CASSQDSNTGELFF. CDR3 nucleotides: TGTGCCAGCTCCCAGGACTCCAACACCGGGGAGCTGTTTTTT.

This sequence joins TRBV28 and TRBJ2-1; TRBD1 or TRBD2 may be the D gene (5 bases each). CDR1 is MDHEN and CDR2 is SYDVKM in the germline V gene. Trimming removed 6 bases from V and 5 bases from J, with 17 bases in between. The CDR3 has 15 amino acids. CDR3 bases: TGTGCCAGCAGCCTACCGAGGGGATCGCACAATGAGCAGTTCTTC. Its protein product is CASSLPRGSHNEQFF.

Comments on this clone: Other DNA sequences in the same sample also yield this CDR3. J is TRBJ2-7 and V is TRBV7-3, with 11 bases matching TRBD1. Trimming cost V 5 bases and J 4 bases; bases outside gene matches: 4. CDR3 length: 14 amino acids. The germline V gene has CDR1 SGHTA and CDR2 FQGTGA. CDR3 DNA: TGTGCCAGCAGCCAAGGACAGGGGGCGTACGAGCAGTACTTC. Translated: CASSQGQGAYEQYF.

The chain couples TRBV28 to TRBJ2-4; perhaps TRBD2 as D (7 bases). The V end was cut by 8 bases, the J end by 3 bases, with 14 bases between. CDR3 length: 14 amino acids. Germline V gives CDR1 MDHEN, CDR2 SYDVKM. CDR3 residues: CASCSGEGKNIQYF. The CDR3 coding sequence is TGTGCCAGCTGCTCAGGGGAGGGCAAAAACATTCAGTACTTC.

V is TRBV2 and J is TRBJ2-1, with 12 positions matching TRBD2. Losses at the gene ends were 6 bases for V and 7 bases for J; bases not matched to a gene: 7. This CDR3 contains 15 residues. Germline CDR1 is SNHLY and CDR2 is FYNNEI. CDR3 DNA sequence: TGTGCCAGCAGAGCGACTAGCGGGAGCTCAAATGAGCAGTTCTTC. This encodes CASRATSGSSNEQFF.

The rearrangement joins TRBV19 to TRBJ1-5, with 8 bases identical to TRBD1. Germline lookup yields CDR1 LNHDA and CDR2 SQIVND (reference sequence). Trimming removed 1 base from V and 7 bases from J; junction bases left unmatched: 12. This CDR3 region has 17 residues. The CDR3 spells CASSIGTRTGIWQPQHF. In DNA form, the CDR3 reads TGTGCCAGTAGTATAGGGACCCGGACAGGGATTTGGCAGCCCCAGCATTTT.

The rearrangement joins TRBV7-3 to TRBJ2-3; TRBD1 matches at 8 bases. With 3 bases clipped from V and 4 bases from J, the junction kept 6 bases outside the gene matches. Looked up from germline, CDR1 is SGHTA and CDR2 is FQGTGA. CDR3 length: 15 residues. The CDR3 is CASSFRTGLADTQYF. The DNA of the CDR3 is TGTGCCAGCAGCTTTCGGACAGGGTTGGCAGATACGCAGTATTTT.

V gene TRBV5-1 combines with J gene TRBJ1-2; possibly TRBD1 for D (6 bases). Trimming pared 3 bases from V and 7 bases from J, leaving 16 bases between. There are 14 residues in the CDR3. Germline CDR1 SGHRS, CDR2 YFSETQ. CDR3 in amino acids: CASSSSQGRGGYTF. The CDR3 nucleotides are TGCGCCAGCAGCTCTTCCCAGGGGCGAGGTGGCTACACCTTC.

The CDR3 region has the DNA TGTGCCAGTAGTGAACCGGGACTAGCGGGAGTTGAGCAGTACTTC. It is translated as CASSEPGLAGVEQYF. The chain combines TRBV19 with TRBJ2-7, with 14 bases fitting TRBD2. V lost 5 bases to trimming and J lost 7 bases; unmatched junction nucleotides: 7. The CDR3 runs to 15 residues. Germline V gene sequence: CDR1 LNHDA, CDR2 SQIVND (reference sequence).

The chain combines TRBV9 with TRBJ2-3; D unresolved. The CDR3 runs 14 residues. V was shortened by 2 bases and J by 0 bases, with 7 bases between the two germline ends. Germline CDR1 is SGDLS and CDR2 is YYNGEE. The CDR3 here is CASSVLGSTDTQYF. CDR3 DNA sequence: TGTGCCAGCAGCGTCCTAGGAAGCACAGATACGCAGTATTTT.

The chain joins TRBV15 to TRBJ1-6; D unclear. V lost 0 bases and J lost 10, with 10 bases in between. Per germline, CDR1 LNHNV and CDR2 YYDKDF (reference sequence). The CDR3 extends over 14 amino acids. This chain's CDR3 is CATSRDRDGSPLHF. CDR3 in DNA: TGTGCCACCAGCAGAGATCGTGACGGATCACCCCTCCACTTT.

The rearrangement joins TRBV29-1 to TRBJ2-2; maybe TRBD1 (6 bases). The CDR3 consists of 12 residues. V lost 6 bases and J 5 bases, leaving 10 bases between the germline ends. Germline CDR1 reads SQVTM; CDR2 reads ANQGSEA. The CDR3 DNA reads as TGCAGCGTCGGTGGACAGACCGGGGAGCTGTTTTTT. The encoded protein is CSVGGQTGELFF.

CDR3 DNA: TGCGCCAGCAGCTTCGGGACAGGGAACGAGCAGTACTTC. It translates to CASSFGTGNEQYF. V and J are TRBV5-1 and TRBJ2-7, with 9 nucleotides matching TRBD1. Germline CDR1 is SGHRS and CDR2 is YFSETQ. CDR3 length equals 13 residues. V was clipped by 2 bases and J by 5 bases; unmatched bases: 2.

The chain employs TRBV5-6 and TRBJ1-4; TRBD1 might be the D (6 bases). The CDR3 runs to 14 residues. Between the trimmed V and J ends, which lost 5 bases and 5 bases, there was a span of 13 bases. In germline, CDR1 is SGHDT, CDR2 YYEEEE. The CDR3 DNA reads as TGTGCCAGCAGTCTCGACAGGTCCAATGAAAAACTGTTTTTT. Residues: CASSLDRSNEKLFF.

The chain combines TRBV2 with TRBJ1-5; no reliable D call. V was clipped by 1 base and J by 0 bases, with 7 bases between them. This CDR3 has 15 residues. Germline V CDR1 and CDR2: SNHLY, FYNNEI. CDR3: CASSEDRHSNQPQHF. The CDR3 DNA reads TGTGCCAGCAGTGAAGACAGACATAGCAATCAGCCCCAGCATTTT.

The chain uses TRBV3-1 (or the pseudogene TRBV3-2) and TRBJ1-5; no firm D call. This CDR3 spans 13 amino acids. CDR1 is LGHDT and CDR2 is YNNKEL in the germline V gene (reference sequence). The V gene lost 0 bases and the J gene lost 5 bases, with 5 bases spanning the gap. CDR3 region: CASSQESHQPQHF. Here the CDR3 DNA reads TGTGCCAGCAGCCAAGAGAGTCATCAGCCCCAGCATTTT.

The chain joins TRBV13 to TRBJ2-1, with 7 bases identical to TRBD1. The V and J ends lost 0 bases and 5 bases, in that order; junction bases with no gene match: 4. Germline CDR1 reads PRHDT; CDR2 reads FYEKMQ (reference sequence). The CDR3 runs to 15 residues. The CDR3 region is CASSLGDRTNNEQFF. The CDR3, as DNA: TGTGCCAGCAGCTTAGGGGACAGGACCAACAATGAGCAGTTCTTC.

The J gene is TRBJ1-2, the V gene TRBV19; D is uncertain. The germline CDR1 and CDR2 sequences are LNHDA and SQIVND (reference sequence). This CDR3 contains 14 residues. Between the trimmed V and J ends, which lost 0 bases and 6 bases, there was a span of 11 bases. CDR3: CASSIDLTLNGYTF. DNA of the CDR3: TGTGCCAGTAGTATAGATCTGACTCTGAATGGCTACACCTTC.

CDR3 residues: CASRGQGRTGNTIYF. Written as DNA, the CDR3 is TGTGCCAGCAGAGGACAGGGGAGGACTGGAAACACCATATATTTT. The chain couples TRBV2 to TRBJ1-3; 9 bases fit TRBD1. The CDR3 contains 15 residues. Germline V gene sequence: CDR1 SNHLY, CDR2 FYNNEI. Unmatched junction bases numbered 5, after V lost 6 bases and J lost 2 bases.

The chain joins TRBV6-5 to TRBJ2-1, with D uncertain. V was pared by 4 bases and J by 0 bases, with 10 bases between. Germline values: CDR1 MNHEY, CDR2 SVGAGI. The CDR3 runs to 15 residues. The CDR3 DNA is TGTGCCAGCAGTTTCCTGACGGCCTCCTACAATGAGCAGTTCTTC. This encodes CASSFLTASYNEQFF.

The chain couples TRBV24-1 to TRBJ2-1; 12 positions match TRBD2. CDR3 length: 13 residues. V dropped 4 bases and J dropped 15; count of bases not matched to a gene: 6. The V gene's germline CDR1 is KGHDR and CDR2 SFDVKD. The CDR3 protein is CATSDGTSGLSFF. The CDR3 DNA is TGTGCCACCAGTGACGGGACTAGCGGGTTGTCGTTCTTC.

This clone was found once. The rearrangement joins TRBV7-8 to TRBJ1-5, with D possibly matching TRBD1 (6 bases). Trimming removed 5 bases at V and 1 base at J, with 12 bases between. This CDR3 is built from 15 residues. Germline V gene lookup returns CDR1 SGHVS and CDR2 FQNEAQ. DNA of the CDR3: TGTGCCAGCAGCGGTACCGGACAGAGCAATCAGCCCCAGCATTTT. Translating it yields CASSGTGQSNQPQHF.

The chain combines TRBV28 with TRBJ1-6, with D tentatively TRBD1 (5 bases). Germline V gene sequence: CDR1 MDHEN, CDR2 SYDVKM. The V gene lost 5 bases and the J gene lost 7 bases, with 15 bases spanning the gap. The CDR3 totals 15 residues. The CDR3 spells CASSPAGQGNSPLHF. CDR3 nucleotides: TGTGCCAGCAGTCCCGCGGGCCAGGGCAATTCACCCCTCCACTTT. The variable domain in full, with the rest retrieved from reference TRBV28 and TRBJ1-6, is DVKVTQSSRYLVKRTGEKVFLECVQDMDHENMFWYRQDPGLGLRLIYFSYDVKMKEKGDIPEGYSVSREKKERFSLILESASTNQTSMYLCASSPAGQGNSPLHFGNGTRLTVT.

The V call is TRBV11-2, the J call TRBJ2-1; possibly TRBD1 or TRBD2 for D (5 bases each). The ends were cut back, 3 bases at V and 5 bases at J, with 14 bases in the middle. CDR3 length: 15 residues. The germline gives CDR1 SGHAT, CDR2 FQNNGV. The CDR3 coding sequence is TGTGCCAGCAGCTTTAATACGGGACCCGACAATGAGCAGTTCTTC. It is translated as CASSFNTGPDNEQFF.

This clone was detected a few times. This chain uses TRBV5-6 with TRBJ2-7; the D is unclear. With 1 base removed from V and 6 bases from J, the gap between germline ends came to 14 bases. In germline, CDR1 is SGHDT, CDR2 YYEEEE. This CDR3 contains 14 residues. In DNA form, the CDR3 reads TGTGCCAGCAGCTTGCAAAGGGTTGTAGCCGAGCAGTACTTC. It yields the protein CASSLQRVVAEQYF. The full variable domain, in which reference TRBV5-6 and TRBJ2-7 provide the parts outside the CDR3, is DAGVTQSPTHLIKTRGQQVTLRCSPKSGHDTVSWYQQALGQGPQFIFQYYEEEERQRGNFPDRFSGHQFPNYSSELNVNALLLGDSALYLCASSLQRVVAEQYFGPGTRLTVT.

This chain links TRBV6-5 with TRBJ1-4, with D perhaps matching TRBD1 (6 bases). Germline assignment: CDR1 MNHEY and CDR2 SVGAGI. This CDR3 has 15 amino acids. The V end was cut by 0 bases, the J end by 8 bases, with 13 bases between. For the CDR3, the DNA is TGTGCCAGCAGTTACTCAGGGGGTTCAGGGGAAAAACTGTTTTTT. Translating gives CASSYSGGSGEKLFF.